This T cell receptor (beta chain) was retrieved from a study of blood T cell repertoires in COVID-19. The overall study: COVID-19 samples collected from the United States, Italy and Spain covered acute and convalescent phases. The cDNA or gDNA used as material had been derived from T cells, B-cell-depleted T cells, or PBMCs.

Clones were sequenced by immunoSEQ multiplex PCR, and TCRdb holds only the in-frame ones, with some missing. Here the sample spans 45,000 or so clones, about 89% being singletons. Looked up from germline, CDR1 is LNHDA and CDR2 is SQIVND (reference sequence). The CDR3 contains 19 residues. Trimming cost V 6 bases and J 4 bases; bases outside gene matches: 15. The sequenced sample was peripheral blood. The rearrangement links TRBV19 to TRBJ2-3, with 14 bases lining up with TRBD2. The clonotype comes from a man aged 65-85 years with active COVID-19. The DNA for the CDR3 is TGTGCCAGTAGCCCCACGCTCGGGACTAGCGGGGGTTTATCAGATACGCAGTATTTT. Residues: CASSPTLGTSGGLSDTQYF.